This T cell receptor (beta chain) appears in the sequencing data of a study of blood T cell repertoires in COVID-19. This clone was counted between two and nine times. The germline CDR1 and CDR2 sequences are SGHRS and YFSETQ. The CDR3 extends over 15 amino acids. The V gene end was trimmed by 0 bases and the J gene end by 6 bases; junction bases not matched to a gene: 6. Sequenced by immunoSEQ multiplex PCR; TCRdb stores in-frame clones only, minus some. The sample contains fewer than 55,000 clones, about 63% of which appear only once. This clonotype was obtained from a woman between 65 and 79 years old with acute or convalescent COVID-19. Sequences were obtained from peripheral blood. The chain recombines TRBV5-1 with TRBJ2-1, with 7 bases lining up with TRBD1. CDR3 DNA: TGCGCCAGCAGCTTGGGGCAGGGGGACGTCAATGAGCAGTTCTTC. Its protein is CASSLGQGDVNEQFF.